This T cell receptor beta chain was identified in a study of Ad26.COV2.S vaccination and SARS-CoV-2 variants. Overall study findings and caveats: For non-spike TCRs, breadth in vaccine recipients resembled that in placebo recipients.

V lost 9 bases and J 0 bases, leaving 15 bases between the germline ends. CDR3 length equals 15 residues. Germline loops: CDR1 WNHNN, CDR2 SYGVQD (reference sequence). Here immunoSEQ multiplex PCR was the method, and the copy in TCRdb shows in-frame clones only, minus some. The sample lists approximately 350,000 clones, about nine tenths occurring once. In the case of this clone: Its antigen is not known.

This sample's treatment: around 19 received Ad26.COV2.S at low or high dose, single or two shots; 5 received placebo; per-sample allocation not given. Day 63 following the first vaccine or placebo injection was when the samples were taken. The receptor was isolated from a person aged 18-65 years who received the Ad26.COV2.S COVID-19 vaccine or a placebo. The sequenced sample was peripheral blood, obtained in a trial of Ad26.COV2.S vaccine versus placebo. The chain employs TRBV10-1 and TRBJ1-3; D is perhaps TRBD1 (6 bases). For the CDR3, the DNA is TGCGCCAGTCTACCCCGACAGGTCTCTGGAAACACCATATATTTT. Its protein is CASLPRQVSGNTIYF.